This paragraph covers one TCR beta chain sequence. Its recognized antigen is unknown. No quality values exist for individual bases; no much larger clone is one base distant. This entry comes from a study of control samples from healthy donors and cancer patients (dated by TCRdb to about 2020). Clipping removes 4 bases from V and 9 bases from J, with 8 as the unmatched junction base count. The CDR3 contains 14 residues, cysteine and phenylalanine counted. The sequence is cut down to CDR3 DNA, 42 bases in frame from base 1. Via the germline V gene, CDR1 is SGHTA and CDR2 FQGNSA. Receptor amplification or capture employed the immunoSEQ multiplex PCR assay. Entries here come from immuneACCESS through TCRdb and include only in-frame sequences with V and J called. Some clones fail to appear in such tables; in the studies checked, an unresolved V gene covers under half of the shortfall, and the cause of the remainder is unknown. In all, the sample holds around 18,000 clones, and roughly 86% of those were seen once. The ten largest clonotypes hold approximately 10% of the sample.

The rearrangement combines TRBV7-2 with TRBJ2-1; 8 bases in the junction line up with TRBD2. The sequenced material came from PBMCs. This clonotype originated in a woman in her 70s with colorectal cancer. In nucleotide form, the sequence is TGTGCCAGCAGCTCCCAATCGCGGGAGGTTGAGCAGTTCTTC. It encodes CASSSQSREVEQFF.